This paragraph reports one T cell receptor (beta chain). These data are taken from a study of blood T cell repertoires in COVID-19. On the study more broadly: PBMCs, B-cell-depleted T cells, or T cells were the source of the cDNA or gDNA that made up the material.

Study processing details: The authors estimated nucleated cell counts from reference gene primer amplification. The protocol was immunoSEQ multiplex PCR, while the TCRdb copy is restricted to in-frame clones and leaves out a portion. V and J calls and clone size are copied from that table; D and trimming were computed from the DNA. The profile shows about 180,000 clones, 86% of them singletons. Germline V gene data show CDR1 as SGHNT and CDR2 as YYREEE (reference sequence). The CDR3 runs 18 residues. J was trimmed by 1 base and V by 4 bases; bases with no gene match: 11. Input material: peripheral blood. This sequence originates from a woman under 40 with active or convalescent COVID-19. The rearrangement joins TRBV5-4 to TRBJ2-6; the match to TRBD1 covers 7 bases. CDR3: CASSLLGQVLSGANVLTF. The CDR3 DNA is TGTGCCAGCAGCCTGCTCGGACAGGTACTATCTGGGGCCAACGTCCTGACTTTC.